This T cell receptor beta chain was identified in a study of radiation and T cells in renal cell carcinoma. Overall study results and limits: In blood, top tumor clones expanded by 2 weeks, shrinking by 4.

Of note for this clone: Its antigen is unidentified.

The time point is: blood 2 weeks post-SBRT. Treatment: 15 Gy SBRT to primary tumor, nephrectomy 4 weeks later. Serial blood draws occurred at baseline and 2 and 4 weeks post-SBRT. Clear cell pathology was present in this patient's renal cell carcinoma. Only in-frame clones appear in the TCRdb table, and some are missing; sequencing was by immunoSEQ multiplex PCR. The table has just over 150,000 clones, approximately 88% seen once; the top ten hold 10% to 15%. The V gene lost 2 bases and the J gene lost 6 bases, with 12 bases spanning the gap. This CDR3 is built from 14 residues. The germline gives CDR1 PRHDT, CDR2 FYEKMQ (reference sequence).

The sequences come from blood, collected from a patient whose treatment included radiotherapy and nephrectomy. The origin of this receptor is a woman aged 45-65 years with renal cell carcinoma. The V gene is TRBV13, the J gene TRBJ2-3; D tentatively reads TRBD1 or TRBD2 (5 bases each). The CDR3 is CASSLLARGDTQYF. The CDR3 DNA sequence: TGTGCCAGCAGCTTACTAGCTAGGGGCGATACGCAGTATTTT. Full variable domain (remainder filled in from reference TRBV13 and TRBJ2-3): AAGVIQSPRHLIKEKRETATLKCYPIPRHDTVYWYQQGPGQDPQFLISFYEKMQSDKGSIPDRFSAQQFSDYHSELNMSSLELGDSALYFCASSLLARGDTQYFGPGTRLTVL.